These 19 T cell receptor beta chains were all obtained from the same sample, sequenced in a study of blood T cell repertoires in COVID-19. The protocol was immunoSEQ multiplex PCR, while the TCRdb copy is restricted to in-frame clones and leaves out a portion. The sample holds about 89,000 clones, around 96% seen once. Material: peripheral blood. The receptors here all came from a human donor with active COVID-19. The donor label of this sample is uncertain.

V is TRBV15 and J is TRBJ2-2; a weak D match, TRBD1 (6 bases). Trimming left V 8 bases short and J 2 bases short, with 21 bases between. CDR1 and CDR2 (germline): LNHNV, YYDKDF (reference sequence). The CDR3 is 17 amino acids. In nucleotides, the CDR3 is TGTGCCACCCAAGGCTCTAGAGGACAGAGAAACACCGGGGAGCTGTTTTTT. Its translation is CATQGSRGQRNTGELFF.

This chain connects TRBV7-8 to TRBJ2-7; 8 nucleotides align to TRBD2. The CDR3 is made up of 15 amino acids. Germline CDR1 and CDR2: SGHVS and FQNEAQ. The junction had 9 bases not matched to a gene; V was cut back by 4 bases and J by 4 bases. CDR3 sequence: CASSYSTGRGYEQYF. In nucleotides, the CDR3 is TGTGCCAGCAGCTACAGTACCGGGAGGGGGTACGAGCAGTACTTC.

This rearrangement joins TRBV5-6 to TRBJ1-2; tentative D call: TRBD1 (6 bases). Germline values: CDR1 SGHDT, CDR2 YYEEEE. This CDR3 has 14 residues. Trimming stripped 0 bases from V and 2 bases from J, with 8 bases between. CDR3 in amino acids: CASSLGTVNYGYTF. CDR3 in DNA: TGTGCCAGCAGCTTGGGGACAGTCAACTATGGCTACACCTTC.

CDR3 sequence: CASSQSGRELSYEQYF. The CDR3 nucleotides are TGTGCCAGCAGCCAAAGCGGGAGAGAACTTTCCTACGAGCAGTACTTC. The gene calls are TRBV28 and TRBJ2-7; the match to TRBD2 covers 8 bases. The V gene end was trimmed by 6 bases and the J gene end by 1 base; junction bases not matched to a gene: 11. The CDR3 covers 16 residues. The V gene's germline CDR1 is MDHEN and CDR2 SYDVKM.

Written as DNA, the CDR3 is TGTGCCAGCTCGGGGGGACAGGGTCTGAACACTGAAGCTTTCTTT. As protein: CASSGGQGLNTEAFF. The V call is TRBV18, the J call TRBJ1-1, with 9 bases identical to TRBD1. CDR1 and CDR2 (germline): KGHSH, LQKENI. The CDR3 loop spans 15 amino acids. Trimming took 6 bases from V and 0 from J; bases not matched to a gene: 5. The whole variable domain, filled in from reference TRBV18 and TRBJ1-1, reads NAGVMQNPRHLVRRRGQEARLRCSPMKGHSHVYWYRQLPEEGLKFMVYLQKENIIDESGMPKERFSAEFPKEGPSILRIQQVVRGDSAAYFCASSGGQGLNTEAFFGQGTRLTVV.

This clone has a single count. CDR3 sequence reads: CASSPRGRGDATNEKLFF. The CDR3 DNA follows: TGTGCCAGCAGCCCCCGGGGCAGGGGAGATGCAACTAATGAAAAACTGTTTTTT. The chain employs TRBV7-6 and TRBJ1-4, with a weak D call TRBD1 (6 bases). The CDR3 is 18 amino acids. Trimming took 5 bases from V and 0 from J, leaving 19 bases between them. Germline loops: CDR1 SGHVS, CDR2 FNYEAQ.

This clone occurred once. The chain has TRBV3-1 (or the pseudogene TRBV3-2) and TRBJ2-1; 10 bases are a match to TRBD1. The CDR3 extends over 17 amino acids. Germline loops: CDR1 LGHDT, CDR2 YNNKEL (reference sequence). The V gene end was trimmed by 2 bases and the J gene end by 1 base; junction bases not matched to a gene: 5. CDR3 loop: CASSQRQGAPSYNEQFF. The CDR3 nucleotides are TGTGCCAGCAGCCAACGACAGGGGGCACCTTCCTACAATGAGCAGTTCTTC.

The rearrangement joins TRBV5-1 to TRBJ1-3; D unclear. V was cut by 0 bases and J by 0 bases, with 13 bases left in between. Looked up from germline, CDR1 is SGHRS and CDR2 is YFSETQ. This CDR3 region has 17 residues. The CDR3 here is CASSLGQARFSGNTIYF. CDR3 DNA: TGCGCCAGCAGCTTGGGTCAGGCAAGATTCTCTGGAAACACCATATATTTT.

The V and J genes are TRBV12-5 and TRBJ2-5; the D gene is possibly TRBD1 (5 bases). Trimming left V 3 bases short and J 3 bases short, with 11 bases between. The length of the CDR3 is 14 residues. Germline-derived CDR1 and CDR2 are LGHNT and FRNRAP. Here the CDR3 reads CASGFRAGKETQYF. CDR3 DNA: TGTGCTAGTGGTTTTAGGGCAGGGAAAGAGACCCAGTACTTC. Supplemented by reference TRBV12-5 and TRBJ2-5, the full variable domain reads DARVTQTPRHKVTEMGQEVTMRCQPILGHNTVFWYRQTMMQGLELLAYFRNRAPLDDSGMPKDRFSAEMPDATLATLKIQPSEPRDSAVYFCASGFRAGKETQYFGPGTRLLVL.

The CDR3 bases are TGTGCCAGCAGTGAAGGAGCGGGGGTCACAGATACGCAGTATTTT. It codes for CASSEGAGVTDTQYF. The J gene is TRBJ2-3, the V gene TRBV6-1, with TRBD2 matching over 8 bases. The V gene end was trimmed by 1 base and the J gene end by 2 bases; junction bases not matched to a gene: 2. Germline V gene data show CDR1 as MNHNS and CDR2 as SASEGT. The CDR3 runs to 15 residues.

In this sample, this clone turned up a few times. The chain combines TRBV19 with TRBJ1-5, with D possibly TRBD1 on 6 matching bases. This CDR3 is 15 amino acids long. Germline V lookup: CDR1 LNHDA, CDR2 SQIVND (reference sequence). V dropped 6 bases and J dropped 2 bases, with 14 bases sitting between them. The CDR3 DNA follows: TGTGCCAGTAGCACGGGACAAGCTGGCAATCAGCCCCAGCATTTT. Residues: CASSTGQAGNQPQHF.

This chain joins TRBV5-1 and TRBJ2-1, with 10 positions matching TRBD1. CDR3 length: 15 residues. Germline lookup yields CDR1 SGHRS and CDR2 YFSETQ. Germline trimming cut 4 bases from V and 7 bases from J; bases unmatched to any gene: 8. The CDR3 region is CASSPRTGGRNEQFF. CDR3 in DNA: TGCGCCAGCAGCCCGCGGACAGGGGGACGGAATGAGCAGTTCTTC.

This chain joins TRBV12-3 or TRBV12-4 and TRBJ2-1; weak D call: TRBD2 (5 bases). The CDR3 sequence is 13 residues long. Trimming left V 6 bases short and J 9 bases short, with 15 bases between. CDR3 nucleotide sequence: TGTGCCAGCAGACCCGCCTTAGGAGGTGAGCAGTTCTTC. Translating gives CASRPALGGEQFF.

The chain has TRBV4-1 and TRBJ2-5; D might be TRBD1 (5 bases). Looked up from germline, CDR1 is MGHRA and CDR2 is YSYEKL. This CDR3 is built from 18 residues. The V gene lost 0 bases and the J gene lost 3 bases, with 20 bases spanning the gap. The CDR3 DNA follows: TGCGCCAGCAGCCAAGAACCCCCAGGGTCGAGGCCGAAAGAGACCCAGTACTTC. Translation: CASSQEPPGSRPKETQYF.

V is TRBV27 and J is TRBJ1-6; D call uncertain. Per germline, CDR1 MNHEY and CDR2 SMNVEV (reference sequence). Trimming shortened V by 5 bases and J by 9 bases, and 20 bases separated the two germline ends. CDR3 size: 16 residues. In nucleotides, the CDR3 is TGTGCCAGCAGTAACCCCTCCCGGGTAAGAAGTTCACCCCTCCACTTT. Amino acid sequence: CASSNPSRVRSSPLHF.

In the case of this clone: The same CDR3 also results from other DNA sequences found in this sample. The chain has TRBV11-3 and TRBJ2-3, with D unresolved. Per the germline V gene, CDR1 is SGHNT and CDR2 is YENEEA. The CDR3 runs to 16 residues. V was clipped by 1 base and J by 2 bases, with 13 bases between them. CDR3: CASSLVAVRATDTQYF. CDR3 DNA: TGTGCCAGCAGCTTAGTGGCGGTCCGAGCCACAGATACGCAGTATTTT.

The rearrangement uses TRBV19 and TRBJ2-1, with 16 bases lining up with TRBD2. This CDR3 spans 16 amino acids. Trimming at V came to 6 bases and at J to 10 bases, leaving 9 bases not matched to a gene. CDR1 is LNHDA and CDR2 is SQIVND in the germline V gene (reference sequence). CDR3 residues: CASRKGTSGRAGEQFF. The DNA of the CDR3 is TGTGCCAGTAGAAAAGGGACTAGCGGGAGGGCGGGGGAGCAGTTCTTC.

The V gene is TRBV5-1, the J gene TRBJ2-1; D is possibly TRBD2 (6 bases). This CDR3 spans 13 amino acids. Germline V gene lookup returns CDR1 SGHRS and CDR2 YFSETQ. The germline V and J ends were trimmed by 0 bases and 12 bases, with 13 bases remaining between them. CDR3 sequence reads: CASSLDGGNMQFF. In DNA, the CDR3 is TGCGCCAGCAGCTTGGACGGCGGGAATATGCAGTTCTTC.

V usage is TRBV3-1 (or the pseudogene TRBV3-2) and J usage is TRBJ2-6; 10 nucleotides line up with TRBD1. Trimming at V came to 1 base and at J to 1 base, leaving 4 bases not matched to a gene. Germline CDR1 reads LGHDT; CDR2 reads YNNKEL (reference sequence). This CDR3 spans 18 amino acids. The CDR3 loop is CASSQVPGQGSGANVLTF. CDR3 DNA: TGTGCCAGCAGCCAAGTCCCGGGACAGGGGTCTGGGGCCAACGTCCTGACTTTC.